Reported below is one TCR beta chain. Its antigen is currently unknown. This record comes from a study of post-analysis software for immune sequencing data. Study as a whole: The study covered relapsing-remitting, secondary progressive and progressive-relapsing courses of multiple sclerosis. Study-level findings and limits: Relative to controls, patients with multiple sclerosis showed significantly lower normalized Chao1 diversity. Patients had higher frequencies than controls of roughly five TRBV segments, including TRBV5-6, TRBV5-1 and TRBV20-1.

Presence of unique molecular identifiers characterized the TCR beta cDNA libraries. Around 500,000 cDNA molecules came from about 1 to 10 million T cells. TCRdb independently ran MiXCR on the PCR reads; one entry per CDR3 protein. The table records 740,000 or so distinct CDR3 sequences, 53% of them present only once. This CDR3 region has 14 residues. CDR1 is SGHDN, CDR2 FVKESK, per germline. The J gene is TRBJ2-4, the V gene TRBV14, with TRBD2 matching over 7 bases. The J call may not be correct, given that the DNA end is closer to TRBJ2-7. This TCR was sampled from a girl aged 5 to 17 with multiple sclerosis. Sequenced input: blood. CDR3 in DNA: TGTGCCAGCAGCCAAGTGGGAGGGCCACACGAGCAGTACTTC. It yields the protein CASSQVGGPHEQYF.